The clone carrying this T cell receptor beta chain was counted many times. Antigen unknown. This entry is derived from a study of regulatory T cells in long-lasting Graves disease. Points from the study as a whole: The TCR repertoire of persistent Graves' patients was less diverse than that of newly diagnosed ones.

Arm-PCR of CDR3 regions and iRepertoire HTBI primers were the basis on which TCR beta libraries were built. TCRdb itself ran the multiplex PCR reads through MiXCR, one entry per CDR3 protein. Altogether more than 300,000 distinct CDR3 sequences are present, roughly 10% being singletons, with the ten largest covering under 20%. Time point meaning: newly diagnosed GD, antithyroid drugs for less than 3 months. From RNA extracted from PBMCs, the TCR library was made. Graves' disease diagnosis used American Thyroid Association guidelines. These same records also appear under a second study, on T cells in Graves' hyperthyroidism and ophthalmopathy. From that report: Diagnosis of hyperthyroidism was new in patients aged 18 to 65, and its duration was under 2 months.

Sequenced material: peripheral blood mononuclear cells (PBMCs), taken at new diagnosis, from a patient treated with antithyroid drugs. The receptor was derived from a woman aged 18-30 years with Graves disease.

CDR3 protein: CASSYSPTGLGNYGYTF. As DNA, the CDR3 is TGTGCCAGCAGTTACTCGCCCACGGGACTGGGGAACTATGGCTACACCTTC. The chain combines TRBV6-5 with TRBJ1-2; D is perhaps TRBD1 (5 bases). The V end was cut by 0 bases, the J end by 2 bases, with 16 bases between. The germline V gene encodes CDR1 MNHEY and CDR2 SVGAGI. The CDR3 totals 17 residues.